Listed here are 32 T cell receptor beta chains from one sample, sequenced in a study of identifying expanded T cells in peripheral blood. The protocol was immunoSEQ multiplex PCR, while the TCRdb copy is restricted to in-frame clones and leaves out a portion. The sample lists about 90,000 clones; approximately 86% were seen once. Sequencing used blood. The receptors shown here come from a person aged 18 to 75 in good health.

This chain links TRBV2 with TRBJ2-5, with 7 bases aligning to TRBD1. With V trimmed by 10 bases and J by 1 base, 6 bases remained unmatched. This CDR3 has 13 residues. Germline-derived CDR1 and CDR2 are SNHLY and FYNNEI. This chain's CDR3 is CAILRDSQETQYF. DNA of the CDR3: TGTGCCATCTTACGGGACAGCCAAGAGACCCAGTACTTC.

J is TRBJ1-4 and V is TRBV7-9; a possible D gene is TRBD1 (6 bases). The V end was cut by 7 bases, the J end by 3 bases, with 9 bases between. The V gene's germline CDR1 is SEHNR and CDR2 FQNEAQ (reference sequence). The CDR3 is 13 residues long. CDR3 residues: CASTSGANEKLFF. The CDR3 region has the DNA TGTGCCAGCACCTCAGGGGCTAATGAAAAACTGTTTTTT. Filled out from reference TRBV7-9 and TRBJ1-4, the complete variable domain reads DTGVSQNPRHKITKRGQNVTFRCDPISEHNRLYWYRQTLGQGPEFLTYFQNEAQLEKSRLLSDRFSAERPKGSFSTLEIQRTEQGDSAMYLCASTSGANEKLFFGSGTQLSVL.

The DNA for the CDR3 is TGTGCCAGCAGCTCCCAGCCTTGGGGTGAAGCTTTCTTT. It is translated as CASSSQPWGEAFF. The rearrangement links TRBV7-9 to TRBJ1-1; D unclear. CDR3 length equals 13 residues. Trimming shortened V by 4 bases and J by 7 bases, and 13 bases separated the two germline ends. The germline V gene encodes CDR1 SEHNR and CDR2 FQNEAQ (reference sequence).

This clone showed up just a few times. This rearrangement joins TRBV10-3 to TRBJ2-7, with D hard to call. The V end was cut by 3 bases, the J end by 3 bases, with 9 bases between. The CDR3 runs 13 residues. The germline V gene encodes CDR1 ENHRY and CDR2 SYGVKD. The CDR3 nucleotides read TGTGCCATCAGTGAATCGGGTATCTACGAGCAGTACTTC. This encodes CAISESGIYEQYF.

The J gene is TRBJ2-1, the V gene TRBV29-1; 7 bases are a match to TRBD2. J lost 0 bases, V lost 7 bases, and 12 bases had no gene match. CDR3 size: 16 residues. Germline loops: CDR1 SQVTM, CDR2 ANQGSEA. The CDR3 bases are TGCAGCGGGACCGGAACTAGCGCGAGCTCCTACAATGAGCAGTTCTTC. It is translated as CSGTGTSASSYNEQFF.

V and J are TRBV6-1 and TRBJ1-2; 10 bases line up with TRBD1. This CDR3 region has 12 residues. Germline V gene lookup returns CDR1 MNHNS and CDR2 SASEGT. The V gene end was trimmed by 5 bases and the J gene end by 7 bases; junction bases not matched to a gene: 1. The CDR3 bases are TGTGCCAGCAGTCGGACAGGGGGTGGCTACACCTTC. This encodes CASSRTGGGYTF.

The V call is TRBV7-9, the J call TRBJ2-7; no clear D gene. The V end lost 1 base, the J end lost 5 bases, and 12 bases lay between the germline ends. The CDR3 covers 14 residues. Germline values: CDR1 SEHNR, CDR2 FQNEAQ (reference sequence). The CDR3 coding sequence is TGTGCCAGCAGCTTAGGGCTAGTCGTCGACGAGCAGTACTTC. It encodes CASSLGLVVDEQYF.

The chain uses TRBV21-1 and TRBJ2-7; the table's D call, TRBD2, has no DNA check behind it. TRBV21-1 is a known pseudogene. CDR3 size: 20 residues. The CDR3 region has the DNA TGTGCCAGCAGCAACTTCTCGGAGTTAGGGCGCGGGAGGAGGACCTACGAGCAGTACTTC. It yields the protein CASSNFSELGRGRRTYEQYF.

The chain combines TRBV14 with TRBJ2-1; 10 nucleotides match TRBD2. This CDR3 spans 15 amino acids. Germline V CDR1 and CDR2: SGHDN, FVKESK. The J segment lost 4 bases and the V segment lost 1 base, leaving 1 base of the junction unmatched. The CDR3 region has the DNA TGTGCCAGCAGCCAAGGACTAGCGGGTTACAATGAGCAGTTCTTC. Translating it yields CASSQGLAGYNEQFF. Combining the CDR3 with reference TRBV14 and TRBJ2-1 gives the whole variable domain EAGVTQFPSHSVIEKGQTVTLRCDPISGHDNLYWYRRVMGKEIKFLLHFVKESKQDESGMPNNRFLAERTGGTYSTLKVQPAELEDSGVYFCASSQGLAGYNEQFFGPGTRLTVL.

This chain joins TRBV28 and TRBJ1-1; no definite D call. The germline V gene encodes CDR1 MDHEN and CDR2 SYDVKM. The V end lost 6 bases, the J end lost 8 bases, and 13 bases lay between the germline ends. The CDR3 consists of 12 residues. The CDR3, as DNA: TGTGCCAGCAGCCGACACCTGAGGGAAGCTTTCTTT. Translation gives CASSRHLREAFF.

The chain is built from TRBV4-2 and TRBJ2-7; tentative D call: TRBD1 (5 bases). V lost 2 bases, J lost 1 base, and 18 bases lay in between. This CDR3 is 17 amino acids long. Looked up from germline, CDR1 is LGHNA and CDR2 is YNFKEQ. CDR3 residues: CASSQYLDTRWSYEQYF. The CDR3 region has the DNA TGTGCCAGCAGCCAATACCTGGACACAAGGTGGTCCTACGAGCAGTACTTC.

The chain uses TRBV30 and TRBJ1-1; possible D gene TRBD1, 5 bases. Trimming shortened V by 3 bases and J by 4 bases, and 12 bases separated the two germline ends. Germline loops: CDR1 GTSNPN, CDR2 SVGIG (reference sequence). The CDR3 totals 13 residues. The CDR3 here is CAWSHGGVTEAFF. The CDR3 DNA follows: TGTGCCTGGAGCCACGGAGGGGTCACTGAAGCTTTCTTT.

This sequence joins TRBV19 and TRBJ2-5; D gene ambiguous. Trimming pared 8 bases from V and 5 bases from J, leaving 6 bases between. CDR3 length equals 10 residues. Germline V gives CDR1 LNHDA, CDR2 SQIVND (reference sequence). CDR3 protein: CASGWETQYF. CDR3 sequence (DNA): TGTGCCAGTGGTTGGGAGACCCAGTACTTC. Full variable domain (missing parts from reference TRBV19 and TRBJ2-5): DGGITQSPKYLFRKEGQNVTLSCEQNLNHDAMYWYRQDPGQGLRLIYYSQIVNDFQKGDIAEGYSVSREKKESFPLTVTSAQKNPTAFYLCASGWETQYFGPGTRLLVL.

The chain is built from TRBV18 and TRBJ2-3; D remains unclear. V lost 3 bases to trimming and J lost 1 base, with 17 bases between them. Germline assignment: CDR1 KGHSH and CDR2 LQKENI. The CDR3 loop spans 17 amino acids. The CDR3 loop is CASSPGHRGRGTDTQYF. The DNA for the CDR3 is TGTGCCAGCTCACCTGGGCACAGAGGTCGTGGCACAGATACGCAGTATTTT.

The chain carries TRBV23-1 and TRBJ1-1; D is undetermined. TRBV23-1 is identified as an open reading frame with a role that is uncertain. The CDR3 sequence is 9 residues long. With 9 bases removed from V and 7 bases from J, the gap between germline ends came to 6 bases. The CDR3 DNA reads TGCGCCAGTCCGTTTGAAGCTTTCTTT. Its protein is CASPFEAFF.

The chain carries TRBV5-1 and TRBJ1-3, with a weak D call TRBD1 (5 bases). V lost 4 bases and J 1 base, leaving 15 bases between the germline ends. Germline V CDR1 and CDR2: SGHRS, YFSETQ. The CDR3 contains 16 residues. The CDR3 DNA reads TGCGCCAGCAGCGTCGGACTGGGGGGATCTGGAAACACCATATATTTT. This gives the protein CASSVGLGGSGNTIYF.

This clone was observed once. The chain combines TRBV7-8 with TRBJ1-1; no definite D call. Germline CDR1 is SGHVS and CDR2 is FQNEAQ. Trimming removed 1 base at V and 8 bases at J, with 11 bases between. This CDR3 spans 13 amino acids. CDR3 in DNA: TGTGCCAGCAGCTTAGTTGGGATTACCGAAGCTTTCTTT. The encoded protein is CASSLVGITEAFF.

The genes are TRBV4-1 and TRBJ1-3, with D possibly matching TRBD1 (6 bases). There are 16 residues in the CDR3. The V end lost 1 base, the J end lost 4 bases, and 14 bases lay between the germline ends. The germline CDR1 and CDR2 sequences are MGHRA and YSYEKL. The CDR3: CASSQAITGLGNTIYF. Written as DNA, the CDR3 is TGCGCCAGCAGCCAAGCTATAACAGGGTTGGGAAACACCATATATTTT.

In DNA, the CDR3 is TGTGCCAGTAGTATAGATCGCAGTAGGAATCAGCCCCAGCATTTT. This sequence encodes CASSIDRSRNQPQHF. The rearrangement joins TRBV19 to TRBJ1-5; D unclear. The CDR3 covers 15 residues. CDR1 is LNHDA, CDR2 SQIVND, per germline (reference sequence). V lost 0 bases and J 4 bases, leaving 10 bases between the germline ends.

The chain links TRBV29-1 to TRBJ2-1, with 10 nucleotides matching TRBD2. V was clipped by 4 bases and J by 2 bases; unmatched bases: 14. The CDR3 runs 18 residues. In germline, CDR1 is SQVTM, CDR2 ANQGSEA. CDR3 sequence: CSVVVAGGFSGTYNEQFF. The CDR3 DNA sequence: TGCAGCGTTGTGGTAGCGGGAGGCTTCTCAGGGACCTACAATGAGCAGTTCTTC.

This chain joins TRBV2 and TRBJ1-2, with 8 bases matching TRBD1. The CDR3 is 15 residues long. V lost 2 bases to trimming and J lost 7 bases; unmatched junction nucleotides: 9. The V gene's germline CDR1 is SNHLY and CDR2 FYNNEI. The CDR3 nucleotides read TGTGCCAGCAGTGAATCGGGCAGGGGGCCCGGTGGCTACACCTTC. Protein sequence: CASSESGRGPGGYTF.

This clone was detected once. This sample also contains other DNA sequences that code for the same CDR3. The chain links TRBV5-4 to TRBJ1-1; a possible D gene is TRBD1 (5 bases). Trimming left V 0 bases short and J 1 base short, with 7 bases between. CDR1 and CDR2 (germline): SGHNT, YYREEE (reference sequence). There are 14 residues in the CDR3. The CDR3 sequence is CASSLDRRNTEAFF. The CDR3 region has the DNA TGTGCCAGCAGCTTGGACAGGAGGAACACTGAAGCTTTCTTT.

Details on this clone: Germline and junction disagree at one end, which may indicate a read error. V usage is TRBV29-1 and J usage is TRBJ2-7; TRBD2 matches 8 bases. CDR3 length: 15 amino acids. Germline V gives CDR1 SQVTM, CDR2 ANQGSEA. The CDR3 coding sequence is TGCAGCGTGCCCGGGAGGCTAGCGGGCGCCGACGAGCAGTGCTTC. Translated: CSVPGRLAGADEQCF.

This clone was recorded a few times. The rearrangement joins TRBV9 to TRBJ1-6; 8 nucleotides align to TRBD1. V lost 4 bases to trimming and J lost 8 bases; unmatched junction nucleotides: 8. This CDR3 is built from 15 residues. CDR1 and CDR2 from the germline V gene are SGDLS and YYNGEE. CDR3 residues: CASSPRTGPYSPLHF. The CDR3 DNA is TGTGCCAGCAGCCCCCGGACAGGGCCGTATTCACCCCTCCACTTT.

V gene TRBV5-4 combines with J gene TRBJ1-1; no reliable D call. The CDR3 spans 15 residues. With 1 base removed from V and 1 base from J, the gap between germline ends came to 11 bases. Germline CDR1 and CDR2: SGHNT and YYREEE (reference sequence). Here the CDR3 reads CASSLLETTNTEAFF. The CDR3 DNA reads TGTGCCAGCAGCTTGCTTGAGACGACGAACACTGAAGCTTTCTTT.

This clone was seen only once. The chain carries TRBV16 and TRBJ2-1; unclear D gene. From germline, CDR1 is KGHSY and CDR2 FQNENV. The CDR3 is made up of 12 amino acids. V lost 4 bases and J lost 6, with 7 bases in between. Written as DNA, the CDR3 is TGTGCCAGCAGCCCGCAGAGCAATGAGCAGTTCTTC. It encodes CASSPQSNEQFF.

This chain uses TRBV7-2 with TRBJ1-3; 7 bases fit TRBD1. This CDR3 is built from 16 residues. The junction had 11 bases not matched to a gene; V was cut back by 5 bases and J by 4 bases. The germline V gene encodes CDR1 SGHTA and CDR2 FQGNSA. CDR3: CASSIPGTEFGNTIYF. The CDR3 DNA reads as TGTGCCAGCAGCATTCCCGGGACAGAATTCGGAAACACCATATATTTT.

This rearrangement joins TRBV11-3 to TRBJ1-1; D unclear. Germline V gene data show CDR1 as SGHNT and CDR2 as YENEEA. CDR3 length: 13 residues. The V gene lost 1 base and the J gene lost 4 bases, with 7 bases spanning the gap. This CDR3 is CASSLAPSTEAFF. The CDR3 nucleotides are TGTGCCAGCAGCTTAGCCCCGAGCACTGAAGCTTTCTTT.

J is TRBJ1-2 and V is TRBV29-1; D is ambiguous. V lost 3 bases, J lost 2 bases, and 19 bases lay in between. There are 16 residues in the CDR3. Germline V gene lookup returns CDR1 SQVTM and CDR2 ANQGSEA. CDR3 in amino acids: CSVDGGGLRTNYGYTF. The CDR3 DNA reads TGCAGCGTTGACGGTGGTGGGTTACGGACGAACTATGGCTACACCTTC. Drawing the rest from reference TRBV29-1 and TRBJ1-2, the complete variable domain is SAVISQKPSRDICQRGTSLTIQCQVDSQVTMMFWYRQQPGQSLTLIATANQGSEATYESGFVIDKFPISRPNLTFSTLTVSNMSPEDSSIYLCSVDGGGLRTNYGYTFGSGTRLTVV.

J is TRBJ1-2 and V is TRBV11-2; D possibly corresponds to TRBD1 (5 bases). Trimming cost V 2 bases and J 5 bases, with 12 bases left between them. Germline CDR1 is SGHAT and CDR2 is FQNNGV. The CDR3 is made up of 14 amino acids. CDR3 protein: CASSLRARDYGYTF. The CDR3 coding sequence is TGTGCCAGCAGCTTACGGGCCAGGGATTATGGCTACACCTTC.

This rearrangement joins TRBV11-2 to TRBJ2-5; 7 bases map to TRBD2. V shed 6 bases, J shed 5 bases, and the junction held 9 bases outside the gene matches. CDR1 SGHAT and CDR2 FQNNGV come from the germline V gene. The CDR3 contains 14 residues. The CDR3, as DNA: TGTGCCAGCAGTCTTACGGGGGGTGGGGAGACCCAGTACTTC. This codes for CASSLTGGGETQYF.

This clone was recorded a few times. J is TRBJ1-2 and V is TRBV27; TRBD1 might be the D (6 bases). The CDR3 extends over 13 amino acids. Trimming stripped 5 bases from V and 0 bases from J, with 7 bases between. From germline, CDR1 is MNHEY and CDR2 SMNVEV (reference sequence). The CDR3 nucleotides are TGTGCCAGCAGTAGACAGGCTAACTATGGCTACACCTTC. It specifies CASSRQANYGYTF.